The rows below give T cell receptor beta chains drawn from one sample of a study of post-analysis software for immune sequencing data. TCRdb used MiXCR to reprocess the PCR reads, holding one entry per CDR3 protein. The table has more than 450,000 distinct CDR3 sequences, 34% seen once; the top ten hold 4.5% to 7.5%. The material sequenced was blood. These receptors were taken from a girl younger than 18 with multiple sclerosis. Both conserved end residues are part of each CDR3.

J gene	V gene	CDR3 protein
TRBJ2-6	TRBV5-5	CASSLMVAGANVLTF
TRBJ2-7	TRBV29-1	CSAMGQGINYEQYF
TRBJ2-1	TRBV14	CASSQARTSSEQFF
TRBJ2-3	TRBV10-3	CAIKDVRDTDTQYF
TRBJ2-1	TRBV5-6	CASSSGGGTREFF
TRBJ1-5	TRBV28	CASSSNRGIATHQHF
-	TRBV28	CASRGTAKSYEQYF
TRBJ2-3	TRBV5-1	CASSFSDVGRTDTQYF
TRBJ1-2	TRBV19	CASSLTGEEGYTF
TRBJ1-1	TRBV27	CASSPPNRGTEAFF